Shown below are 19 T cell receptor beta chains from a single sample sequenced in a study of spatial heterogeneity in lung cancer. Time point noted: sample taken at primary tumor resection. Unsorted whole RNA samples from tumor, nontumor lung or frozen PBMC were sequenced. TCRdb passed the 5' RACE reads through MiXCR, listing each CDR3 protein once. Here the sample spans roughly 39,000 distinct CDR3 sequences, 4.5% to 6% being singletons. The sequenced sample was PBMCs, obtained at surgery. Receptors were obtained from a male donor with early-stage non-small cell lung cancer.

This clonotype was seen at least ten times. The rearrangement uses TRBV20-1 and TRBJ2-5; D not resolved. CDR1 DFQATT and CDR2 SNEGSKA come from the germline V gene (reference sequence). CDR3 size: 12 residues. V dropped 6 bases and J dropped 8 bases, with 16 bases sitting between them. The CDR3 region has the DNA TGCAGTGCAACCTACGGGCCGGTAACCCAGTACTTC. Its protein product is CSATYGPVTQYF.

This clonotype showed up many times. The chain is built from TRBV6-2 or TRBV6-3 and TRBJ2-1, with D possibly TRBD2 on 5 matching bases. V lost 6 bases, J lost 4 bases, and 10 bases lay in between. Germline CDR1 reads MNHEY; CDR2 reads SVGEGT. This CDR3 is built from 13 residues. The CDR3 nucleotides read TGTGCCAGCAGGGCGGACTCATACAATGAGCAGTTCTTC. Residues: CASRADSYNEQFF.

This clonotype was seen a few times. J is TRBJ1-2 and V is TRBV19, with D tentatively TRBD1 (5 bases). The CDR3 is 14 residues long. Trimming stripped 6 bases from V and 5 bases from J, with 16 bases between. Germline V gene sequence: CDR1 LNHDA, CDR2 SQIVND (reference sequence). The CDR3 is CASSQTELGYGYTF. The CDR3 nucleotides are TGTGCCAGTAGCCAGACAGAGCTCGGATATGGCTACACCTTC.

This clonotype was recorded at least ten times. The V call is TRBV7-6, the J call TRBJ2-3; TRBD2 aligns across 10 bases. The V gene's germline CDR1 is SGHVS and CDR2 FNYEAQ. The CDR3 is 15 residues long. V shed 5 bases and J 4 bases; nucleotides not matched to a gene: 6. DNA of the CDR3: TGTGCCAGCAGCAAAGCGGGGGGGCCTGCAGATACGCAGTATTTT. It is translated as CASSKAGGPADTQYF. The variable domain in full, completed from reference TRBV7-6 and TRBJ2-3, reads GAGVSQSPRYKVTKRGQDVALRCDPISGHVSLYWYRQALGQGPEFLTYFNYEAQQDKSGLPNDRFSAERPEGSISTLTIQRTEQRDSAMYRCASSKAGGPADTQYFGPGTRLTVL.

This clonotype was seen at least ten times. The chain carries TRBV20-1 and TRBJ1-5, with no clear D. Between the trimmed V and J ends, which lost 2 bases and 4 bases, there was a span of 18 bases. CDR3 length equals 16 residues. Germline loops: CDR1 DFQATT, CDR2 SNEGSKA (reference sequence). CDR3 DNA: TGCAGTGCTAGAAAGTTTTCTCCTATGGGAAATCAGCCCCAGCATTTT. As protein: CSARKFSPMGNQPQHF.

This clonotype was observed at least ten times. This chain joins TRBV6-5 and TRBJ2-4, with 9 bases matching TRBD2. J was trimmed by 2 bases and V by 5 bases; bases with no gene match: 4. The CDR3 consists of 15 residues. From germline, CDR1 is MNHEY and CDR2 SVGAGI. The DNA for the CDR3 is TGTGCCAGCAGTGCGGGGGGGGGAACCAAAAACATTCAGTACTTC. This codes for CASSAGGGTKNIQYF.

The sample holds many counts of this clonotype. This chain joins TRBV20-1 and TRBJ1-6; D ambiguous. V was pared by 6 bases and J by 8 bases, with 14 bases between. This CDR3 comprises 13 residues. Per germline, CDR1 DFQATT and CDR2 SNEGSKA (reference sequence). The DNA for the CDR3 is TGCAGTGCCCAGGAGGTGCGGGATTCACCCCTCCACTTT. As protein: CSAQEVRDSPLHF.

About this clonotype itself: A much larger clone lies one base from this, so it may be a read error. CDR3: CASSVGRRSYSYEQYF. The CDR3 region has the DNA TGTGCCAGCAGTGTAGGGCGGAGGTCATACTCCTACGAGCAGTACTTC. The chain is built from TRBV2 and TRBJ2-7; maybe TRBD2 (5 bases). Looked up from germline, CDR1 is SNHLY and CDR2 is FYNNEI. The ends were cut back, 4 bases at V and 0 bases at J, with 16 bases in the middle. The CDR3 is made up of 16 amino acids.

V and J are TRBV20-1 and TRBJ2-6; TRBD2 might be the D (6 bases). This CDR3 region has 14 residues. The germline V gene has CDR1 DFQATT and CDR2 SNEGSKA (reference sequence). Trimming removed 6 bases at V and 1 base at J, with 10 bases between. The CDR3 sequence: CSARGGSGANVLTF. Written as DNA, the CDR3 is TGCAGTGCCCGGGGAGGTTCTGGGGCCAACGTCCTGACTTTC.

This CDR3 is CASSSGRGAYEQYF. CDR3 nucleotides: TGTGCCAGCAGTTCGGGCAGGGGCGCCTACGAGCAGTACTTC. The V and J genes are TRBV12-3 or TRBV12-4 and TRBJ2-7; tentative D call: TRBD1 (6 bases). CDR3 length: 14 residues. V was trimmed by 4 bases and J by 2 bases, leaving 12 bases between them.

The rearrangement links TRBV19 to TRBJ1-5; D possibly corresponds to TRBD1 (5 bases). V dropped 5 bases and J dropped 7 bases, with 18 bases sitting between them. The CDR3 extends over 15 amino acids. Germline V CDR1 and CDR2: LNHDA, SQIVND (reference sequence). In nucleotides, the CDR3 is TGTGCCAGTAGTCCTCCGGGGGGGAGATGGCAGCCCCAGCATTTT. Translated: CASSPPGGRWQPQHF.

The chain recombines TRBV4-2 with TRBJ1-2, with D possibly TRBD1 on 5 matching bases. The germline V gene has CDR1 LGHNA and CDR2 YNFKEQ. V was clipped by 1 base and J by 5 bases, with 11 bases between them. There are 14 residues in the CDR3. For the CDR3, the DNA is TGTGCCAGCAGCCAAGGAGCAGGGTGGTATGGCTACACCTTC. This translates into CASSQGAGWYGYTF.

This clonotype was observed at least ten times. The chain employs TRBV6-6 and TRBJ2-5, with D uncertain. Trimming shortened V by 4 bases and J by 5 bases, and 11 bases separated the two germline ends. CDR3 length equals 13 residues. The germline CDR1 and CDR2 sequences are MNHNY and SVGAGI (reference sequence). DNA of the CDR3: TGTGCCAGCAGTTTAGTGTCTGGGGAGACCCAGTACTTC. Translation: CASSLVSGETQYF.

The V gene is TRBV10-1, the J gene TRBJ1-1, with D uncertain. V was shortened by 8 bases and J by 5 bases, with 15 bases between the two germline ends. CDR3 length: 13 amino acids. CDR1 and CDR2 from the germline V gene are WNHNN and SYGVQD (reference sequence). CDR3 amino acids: CASSDTSGTEAFF. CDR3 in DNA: TGCGCCAGCTCCGACACTTCGGGAACTGAAGCTTTCTTT.

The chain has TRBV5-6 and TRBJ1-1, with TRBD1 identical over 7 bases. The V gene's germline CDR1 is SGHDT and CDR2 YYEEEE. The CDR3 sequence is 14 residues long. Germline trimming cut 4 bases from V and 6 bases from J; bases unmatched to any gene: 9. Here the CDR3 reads CASSRRQGSSEAFF. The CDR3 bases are TGTGCCAGCAGCAGACGACAGGGCAGCTCTGAAGCTTTCTTT.

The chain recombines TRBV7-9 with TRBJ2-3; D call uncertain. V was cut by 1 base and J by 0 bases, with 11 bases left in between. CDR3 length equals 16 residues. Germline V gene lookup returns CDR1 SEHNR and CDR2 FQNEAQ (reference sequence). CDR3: CASSLGQHTSTDTQYF. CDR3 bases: TGTGCCAGCAGCTTAGGTCAGCACACTAGCACAGATACGCAGTATTTT.

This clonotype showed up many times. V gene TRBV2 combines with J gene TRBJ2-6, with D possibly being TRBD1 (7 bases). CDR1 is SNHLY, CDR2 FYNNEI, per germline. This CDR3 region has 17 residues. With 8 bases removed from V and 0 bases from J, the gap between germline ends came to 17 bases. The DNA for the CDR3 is TGTGCCAGCCTCAGGGGGGCTTTACTCTCTGGGGCCAACGTCCTGACTTTC. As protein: CASLRGALLSGANVLTF.

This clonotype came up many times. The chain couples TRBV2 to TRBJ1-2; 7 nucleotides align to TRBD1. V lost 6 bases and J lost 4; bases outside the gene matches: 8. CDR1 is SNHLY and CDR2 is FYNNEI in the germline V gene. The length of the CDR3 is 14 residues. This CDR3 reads CASRPQGGGYGYTF. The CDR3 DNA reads TGTGCCAGCAGGCCGCAGGGGGGTGGCTATGGCTACACCTTC.

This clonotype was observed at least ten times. CDR3: CASKGRGTEAFF. In DNA form, the CDR3 reads TGTGCCAGCAAGGGACGGGGCACTGAAGCTTTCTTT. The chain carries TRBV6-5 and TRBJ1-1, with D perhaps TRBD1 (5 bases). Looked up from germline, CDR1 is MNHEY and CDR2 is SVGAGI. V was pared by 7 bases and J by 4 bases, with 10 bases between. The CDR3 is 12 residues long.